The 17 T cell receptor beta chains listed next were all sequenced from one sample in a study of human thymus T cells. Corrective cardiac operations yielded the resected thymus tissue. Measured with immunoSEQ multiplex PCR; TCRdb has only the in-frame clones, and not every one. The repertoire holds 120,000 or so clones, with around 96% as singletons. The sample was thymus tissue. Receptors originate from a boy younger than two with a congenital heart defect but otherwise immunologically healthy.

The J gene is TRBJ1-4, the V gene TRBV5-1, with 11 bases matching TRBD1. CDR1 and CDR2 (germline): SGHRS, YFSETQ. Trimming cost V 3 bases and J 8 bases; bases outside gene matches: 3. This CDR3 is built from 14 residues. The CDR3 spells CASSWTGGGEKLFF. For the CDR3, the DNA is TGCGCCAGCAGCTGGACAGGGGGCGGGGAAAAACTGTTTTTT. Using reference TRBV5-1 and TRBJ1-4 for the parts outside the CDR3, the full variable domain is KAGVTQTPRYLIKTRGQQVTLSCSPISGHRSVSWYQQTPGQGLQFLFEYFSETQRNKGNFPGRFSGRQFSNSRSEMNVSTLELGDSALYLCASSWTGGGEKLFFGSGTQLSVL.

The chain is built from TRBV28 and TRBJ1-4, with D unclear. This CDR3 region has 15 residues. Germline lookup yields CDR1 MDHEN and CDR2 SYDVKM. V was pared by 7 bases and J by 6 bases, with 18 bases between. CDR3 bases: TGTGCCAGCATGGATAGGAGCGGGAGAGATGAAAAACTGTTTTTT. Translating it yields CASMDRSGRDEKLFF.

This clone was observed once. The genes are TRBV12-2 and TRBJ2-2; the table gives TRBD2 as D, unverified against the DNA. TRBV12-2 is noted as a pseudogene. There are 13 residues in the CDR3. The CDR3 is CASRSAGGGELFF. CDR3 nucleotides: TGTGCAAGTCGCTCCGCGGGGGGCGGGGAGCTGTTTTTT.

The V and J genes are TRBV9 and TRBJ1-6; D uncertain. The CDR3 length is 14 residues. The germline V gene has CDR1 SGDLS and CDR2 YYNGEE. The V end was cut by 4 bases, the J end by 6 bases, with 11 bases between. CDR3 coding DNA: TGTGCCAGCAGCAGCTGGGCCCGTAATTCACCCCTCCACTTT. As protein: CASSSWARNSPLHF. Drawing the rest from reference TRBV9 and TRBJ1-6, the complete variable domain is DSGVTQTPKHLITATGQRVTLRCSPRSGDLSVYWYQQSLDQGLQFLIQYYNGEERAKGNILERFSAQQFPDLHSELNLSSLELGDSALYFCASSSWARNSPLHFGNGTRLTVT.

This chain connects TRBV5-1 to TRBJ2-1; D might be TRBD1 (5 bases). V lost 1 base and J lost 8, with 16 bases in between. The CDR3 consists of 15 residues. CDR1 is SGHRS and CDR2 is YFSETQ in the germline V gene. Here the CDR3 reads CASSLIGLRAHEQFF. In DNA form, the CDR3 reads TGCGCCAGCAGCTTGATCGGTCTCAGGGCTCATGAGCAGTTCTTC.

This chain connects TRBV19 to TRBJ2-1, with D perhaps matching TRBD1 (5 bases). The germline V gene encodes CDR1 LNHDA and CDR2 SQIVND (reference sequence). V was cut by 7 bases and J by 0 bases, with 13 bases left in between. The CDR3 runs to 15 residues. The CDR3 sequence: CASISRGSSYNEQFF. CDR3 nucleotide sequence: TGTGCCAGTATTTCTAGGGGAAGCTCCTACAATGAGCAGTTCTTC.

J is TRBJ2-7 and V is TRBV6-5, with D unresolved. Germline lookup yields CDR1 MNHEY and CDR2 SVGAGI. The length of the CDR3 is 14 residues. The V end was cut by 5 bases, the J end by 2 bases, with 13 bases between. As DNA, the CDR3 is TGTGCCAGCAGTCCGGGCCTTACCGCCTACGAGCAGTACTTC. It specifies CASSPGLTAYEQYF.

This chain uses TRBV20-1 with TRBJ2-5, with D unclear. Trimming pared 2 bases from V and 2 bases from J, leaving 3 bases between. The V gene's germline CDR1 is DFQATT and CDR2 SNEGSKA (reference sequence). The CDR3 is 11 amino acids. CDR3 coding DNA: TGCAGTGCTAGACCTCAAGAGACCCAGTACTTC. Translating gives CSARPQETQYF.

This clone showed up just once. This chain connects TRBV19 to TRBJ2-7, with a weak D call TRBD2 (7 bases). Germline V CDR1 and CDR2: LNHDA, SQIVND (reference sequence). Between the trimmed V and J ends, which lost 1 base and 5 bases, there was a span of 15 bases. This CDR3 has 15 residues. For the CDR3, the DNA is TGTGCCAGTAGTATAGCCGGGGGGCGTAAGGACGAGCAGTACTTC. As protein: CASSIAGGRKDEQYF.

CDR3 region: CASSLAGSLAKNIQYF. As DNA, the CDR3 is TGTGCCAGCAGCTTGGCGGGAAGCCTAGCCAAAAACATTCAGTACTTC. The rearrangement joins TRBV5-4 to TRBJ2-4, with D possibly being TRBD2 (5 bases). This CDR3 spans 16 amino acids. V was pared by 0 bases and J by 0 bases, with 10 bases between. CDR1 is SGHNT, CDR2 YYREEE, per germline (reference sequence).

The J gene is TRBJ1-4, the V gene TRBV28; no firm D call. Germline V CDR1 and CDR2: MDHEN, SYDVKM. Trimming took off 4 bases at V and 6 bases at J, with 3 bases between the two ends. The length of the CDR3 is 11 residues. The CDR3 coding sequence is TGTGCCAGCAGTTCCCATGAAAAACTGTTTTTT. Protein sequence: CASSSHEKLFF.

The V gene is TRBV11-2, the J gene TRBJ2-1; D is uncertain. V lost 2 bases to trimming and J lost 5 bases, with 7 bases between them. Germline assignment: CDR1 SGHAT and CDR2 FQNNGV. The length of the CDR3 is 13 residues. CDR3 bases: TGTGCCAGCAGCTTATGTCCCGACAATGAGCAGTTCTTC. This translates into CASSLCPDNEQFF.

This rearrangement joins TRBV30 to TRBJ1-4; 10 bases are a match to TRBD1. The CDR3 has 16 amino acids. J was trimmed by 4 bases and V by 4 bases; bases with no gene match: 9. Germline CDR1 and CDR2: GTSNPN and SVGIG (reference sequence). The DNA of the CDR3 is TGTGCCTGGAATATGGGACAGGGGCCGTTTAATGAAAAACTGTTTTTT. This sequence encodes CAWNMGQGPFNEKLFF. Drawing the rest from reference TRBV30 and TRBJ1-4, the complete variable domain is SQTIHQWPATLVQPVGSPLSLECTVEGTSNPNLYWYRQAAGRGLQLLFYSVGIGQISSEVPQNLSASRPQDRQFILSSKKLLLSDSGFYLCAWNMGQGPFNEKLFFGSGTQLSVL.

V usage is TRBV5-1 and J usage is TRBJ2-3; D not resolved. V was pared by 5 bases and J by 5 bases, with 9 bases between. The germline V gene encodes CDR1 SGHRS and CDR2 YFSETQ. The CDR3 contains 12 residues. The CDR3 is CASRIDRDTQYF. Here the CDR3 DNA reads TGCGCCAGCAGAATAGATCGAGATACGCAGTATTTT. The variable domain in full, with the rest retrieved from reference TRBV5-1 and TRBJ2-3, is KAGVTQTPRYLIKTRGQQVTLSCSPISGHRSVSWYQQTPGQGLQFLFEYFSETQRNKGNFPGRFSGRQFSNSRSEMNVSTLELGDSALYLCASRIDRDTQYFGPGTRLTVL.

The CDR3: CAWSVSPLRVFYHEQFF. Here the CDR3 DNA reads TGTGCCTGGAGTGTAAGTCCCTTGCGGGTTTTTTATCATGAGCAGTTCTTC. This chain connects TRBV30 to TRBJ2-1; perhaps TRBD2 as D (5 bases). V was clipped by 0 bases and J by 8 bases, with 23 bases between them. In germline, CDR1 is GTSNPN, CDR2 SVGIG (reference sequence). The CDR3 spans 17 residues.

CDR3 bases: TGTGCCAGCAGCTTAAGGCGGGGAGGATCCGGGGAGCTGTTTTTT. As protein: CASSLRRGGSGELFF. V is TRBV5-4 and J is TRBJ2-2; D may be TRBD2 (6 bases). The CDR3 totals 15 residues. Germline V gene sequence: CDR1 SGHNT, CDR2 YYREEE (reference sequence). Trimming took off 2 bases at V and 6 bases at J, with 14 bases between the two ends.

The rearrangement uses TRBV4-3 and TRBJ2-5; TRBD2 matches at 10 bases. Trimming took 4 bases from V and 5 from J; bases not matched to a gene: 13. Germline-derived CDR1 and CDR2 are LGHNA and YSLEER. The CDR3 has 17 residues. This CDR3 is CASSPKGGLALGETQYF. The CDR3 nucleotides are TGCGCCAGCAGCCCTAAGGGGGGACTAGCGCTGGGGGAGACCCAGTACTTC.